This T cell receptor beta chain was found in a study of a mutant IDH1 vaccine in newly diagnosed glioma. Study as a whole: First vaccine doses came 4-6 weeks after radiotherapy alone, or with temozolomide cycles. Patients arrived already treated with radiotherapy, temozolomide, or both, most having had both.

The time point is: week 47, end of study. Each dose delivered 300 ug of mutant IDH1 20-mer peptide subcutaneously with imiquimod. The assay was immunoSEQ multiplex PCR, and TCRdb's table has in-frame clones only and misses some. The data show tens of thousands of clones, with about 65% seen just once and about 5% held by the top ten. As for this clone: As yet, its antigen is unknown.

The sample here was peripheral blood mononuclear cells (PBMCs), taken from a glioma patient whose treatment included an IDH1 peptide vaccine. This clonotype originated in a man aged 35-49 years with glioma. Some clones in this sample may be carry-over from other donors' samples.

CDR3 coding DNA: TGTGCCAGCAGCGTTGACAGGAACACTGAAGCTTTCTTT. Its translation is CASSVDRNTEAFF. This chain links TRBV7-8 with TRBJ1-1; the D gene is possibly TRBD1 (5 bases). The CDR3 consists of 13 residues. CDR1 and CDR2 from the germline V gene are SGHVS and FQNEAQ. V gave up 5 bases and J gave up 1 base, with 8 bases separating them.